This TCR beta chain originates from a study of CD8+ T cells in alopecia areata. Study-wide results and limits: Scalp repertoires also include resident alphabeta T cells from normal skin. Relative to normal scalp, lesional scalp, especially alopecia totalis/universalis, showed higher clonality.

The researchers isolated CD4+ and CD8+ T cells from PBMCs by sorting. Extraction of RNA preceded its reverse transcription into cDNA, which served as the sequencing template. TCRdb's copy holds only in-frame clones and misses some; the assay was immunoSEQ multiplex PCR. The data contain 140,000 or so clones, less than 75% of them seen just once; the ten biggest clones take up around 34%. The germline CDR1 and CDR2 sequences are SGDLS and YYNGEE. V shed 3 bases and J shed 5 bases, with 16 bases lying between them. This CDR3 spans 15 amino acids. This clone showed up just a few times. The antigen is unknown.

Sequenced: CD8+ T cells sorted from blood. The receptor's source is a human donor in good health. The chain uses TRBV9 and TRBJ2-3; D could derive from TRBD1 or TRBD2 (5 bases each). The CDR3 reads CASSASGTPQDTQYF. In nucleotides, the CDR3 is TGTGCCAGCAGCGCCTCCGGGACCCCACAAGATACGCAGTATTTT.